The rows below give T cell receptor beta chains drawn from one sample of a study of T and B cells in COVID-19 patients. A single record per CDR3 protein comes from TCRdb applying MiXCR to the multiplex PCR reads. The repertoire has some 16,000 distinct CDR3 sequences, approximately 30% of them found once; the top ten carry approximately 4.6%. Material: blood. Receptors were obtained from a human donor who had recovered from COVID-19. The CDR3 runs from the conserved cysteine through the conserved F or W. D genes are given only for firm matches. The size of a clone is reported for some rows only, either as once, few or many, or as a class for expanded clones.

D gene | clone size | J gene | V gene | CDR3 protein | CDR3 DNA
- | medium-sized | TRBJ2-5 | TRBV27 | CASSFGGKETQYF | TGTGCCAGCAGTTTTGGCGGAAAAGAGACCCAGTACTTC
- | once | TRBJ1-6 | TRBV7-2 | CASSGGDPGSPLHF | TGTGCCAGCTCCGGGGGGGACCCAGGTTCACCCCTCCACTTT
TRBD2 | many | TRBJ2-7 | TRBV6-5 | CASSYSTSGGWEQYF | TGTGCCAGCAGTTACTCGACTAGCGGGGGGTGGGAGCAGTACTTC
- | - | TRBJ1-3 | TRBV7-4 | CASSLGPVTSGNTIYF | TGTGCCAGCAGCTTAGGGCCAGTAACCTCTGGAAACACCATATATTTT
- | many | TRBJ1-4 | TRBV6-5 | CASSYTASGGGEKLFF | TGTGCCAGCAGTTACACAGCCTCCGGGGGCGGGGAAAAACTGTTTTTT
TRBD2 | few | TRBJ2-5 | TRBV12-3/TRBV12-4 | CASSRTSGRETQYF | TGTGCCAGCAGCCGGACTAGCGGTAGAGAGACCCAGTACTTC
- | many | TRBJ1-1 | TRBV19 | CASSIPRAVENTEAFF | TGTGCCAGTAGTATTCCCAGGGCGGTGGAGAACACTGAAGCTTTCTTT
- | - | TRBJ2-7 | TRBV20-1 | CSAVDVDEQYF | TGCAGTGCTGTTGACGTTGACGAGCAGTACTTC
- | many | TRBJ2-3 | TRBV18 | CASSPPEGSTDTQYF | TGTGCCAGCTCACCACCGGAGGGATCGACAGATACGCAGTATTTT
- | many | TRBJ1-2 | TRBV19 | CASRGPGDGYTF | TGTGCCAGTAGAGGGCCAGGGGATGGCTACACCTTC
- | once | TRBJ2-4 | TRBV5-7 | CASSLRRVAGGAGTALAKNIQYF | TGTGCCAGCAGCTTGCGGCGGGTGGCTGGGGGGGCCGGGACCGCGCTAGCCAAAAACATTCAGTACTTC
TRBD1 | medium-sized | TRBJ1-6 | TRBV29-1 | CSVGQGAYNSPLHF | TGCAGCGTTGGACAGGGGGCCTATAATTCACCCCTCCACTTT
- | medium-sized | TRBJ1-2 | TRBV29-1 | CSVTTGRGDYGYTF | TGCAGCGTCACCACAGGGAGGGGTGACTATGGCTACACCTTC
TRBD2 | few | TRBJ2-7 | TRBV7-9 | CASSLGLAGYEQYF | TGTGCCAGCAGCTTAGGACTAGCGGGGTACGAGCAGTACTTC
- | many | TRBJ2-1 | TRBV6-2/TRBV6-3 | CASSLGAYNEQFF | TGTGCCAGCAGTCTGGGAGCGTACAATGAGCAGTTCTTC
- | few | TRBJ2-1 | TRBV7-2 | CASSLGGHEQFF | TGTGCCAGCAGCTTAGGAGGGCATGAGCAGTTCTTC
- | many | TRBJ1-6 | TRBV15 | CATSQRNSPLHF | TGTGCCACCAGCCAAAGGAATTCACCCCTCCACTTT
TRBD1 | - | TRBJ1-1 | TRBV20-1 | CSASPPGQLITEAFF | TGCAGTGCTAGCCCCCCGGGACAGTTGATCACTGAAGCTTTCTTT
- | few | TRBJ1-2 | TRBV12-3/TRBV12-4 | CASTPLQRAGYTF | TGTGCCAGCACACCACTCCAGAGGGCGGGCTACACCTTC
- | - | TRBJ2-1 | TRBV20-1 | CSAVSRGAFTNEQFF | TGCAGTGCTGTCTCCCGGGGGGCCTTCACGAATGAGCAGTTCTTC
- | many | TRBJ2-5 | TRBV5-6 | CASSIGGETQYF | TGTGCCAGCAGCATAGGAGGAGAGACCCAGTACTTC
TRBD1 | - | TRBJ2-3 | TRBV29-1 | CSVGTGGTDTQYF | TGCAGCGTTGGGACAGGGGGCACAGATACGCAGTATTTT
- | - | TRBJ2-7 | TRBV18 | CASSPPIGTVYEQYF | TGTGCCAGCTCACCACCGATCGGGACGGTCTACGAGCAGTACTTC
TRBD1 | few | TRBJ2-5 | TRBV7-6 | CASSLVQGSQETQYF | TGTGCCAGCAGCTTAGTACAGGGGTCCCAAGAGACCCAGTACTTC
- | - | TRBJ1-3 | TRBV6-5 | CASRETWGTGNTIYF | TGTGCCAGCAGGGAAACGTGGGGAACAGGAAACACCATATATTTT
TRBD1 | few | TRBJ2-5 | TRBV7-6 | CASSKRDRETQYF | TGTGCCAGCAGCAAACGGGACAGAGAGACCCAGTACTTC
TRBD1 | many | TRBJ2-6 | TRBV6-2/TRBV6-3 | CASNRQGASGANVLTF | TGTGCCAGCAACCGGCAGGGGGCTTCTGGGGCCAACGTCCTGACTTTC
- | many | TRBJ2-6 | TRBV12-3/TRBV12-4 | CASTPRGRQGGSGANVLTF | TGTGCCAGCACCCCCAGGGGCCGGCAGGGAGGATCCGGGGCCAACGTCCTGACTTTC
TRBD1 | few | TRBJ1-5 | TRBV10-3 | CAISVGDSYSNQPQHF | TGTGCCATCAGTGTGGGGGACAGTTATAGCAATCAGCCCCAGCATTTT
- | - | TRBJ2-2 | TRBV7-9 | CASKRPFRFDTGELFF | TGTGCCAGTAAAAGACCGTTCCGATTCGACACCGGGGAGCTGTTTTTT
- | - | TRBJ1-5 | TRBV15 | CATSKTGGGSQPQHF | TGTGCCACCAGTAAAACAGGTGGAGGTAGTCAGCCCCAGCATTTT
TRBD2 | medium-sized | TRBJ2-2 | TRBV29-1 | CSACSGGGGELFF | TGCAGCGCCTGTAGCGGGGGGGGCGGGGAGCTGTTTTTT
- | few | TRBJ1-2 | TRBV12-3/TRBV12-4 | CASSPQTGGVHGYTF | TGTGCCAGCAGTCCTCAGACAGGAGGAGTCCATGGCTACACCTTC
- | many | TRBJ2-7 | TRBV13 | CASSPPPGTEKYF | TGTGCCAGCAGCCCGCCACCCGGGACTGAGAAGTACTTC
TRBD2 | many | TRBJ2-6 | TRBV5-4 | CASSFPSGDTGANVLTF | TGTGCCAGCAGCTTCCCTAGCGGGGACACTGGGGCCAACGTCCTGACTTTC
TRBD1 | many | TRBJ2-7 | TRBV6-5 | CASGRDRVYEQYF | TGTGCCAGCGGCCGGGACAGGGTCTACGAGCAGTACTTC
- | - | TRBJ2-7 | TRBV5-1 | CASSLQQGSYEQYF | TGCGCCAGCAGCTTGCAACAGGGCTCCTACGAGCAGTACTTC
TRBD1 | medium-sized | TRBJ1-4 | TRBV15 | CATSRSTGMDEKLFF | TGTGCCACCAGCAGATCGACAGGGATGGACGAAAAACTGTTTTTT
- | few | TRBJ2-7 | TRBV12-3/TRBV12-4 | CASSFSGWEYEQYF | TGTGCCAGCAGTTTCTCGGGCTGGGAATACGAGCAGTACTTC
- | - | TRBJ1-3 | TRBV6-5 | CASSYGQGLDTIYF | TGTGCCAGCAGTTACGGGCAGGGGTTAGACACCATATATTTT
- | few | TRBJ1-1 | TRBV20-1 | CSASSRWDGEDTEAFF | TGCAGTGCTAGTAGTAGGTGGGACGGGGAGGACACTGAAGCTTTCTTT
TRBD1 | few | TRBJ2-3 | TRBV14 | CASSTRQGVPTDTQYF | TGTGCCAGCAGCACCCGACAGGGAGTCCCCACAGATACGCAGTATTTT
- | - | TRBJ1-5 | TRBV7-6 | CASSLEAGWGNQPQHF | TGTGCCAGCAGCTTAGAAGCAGGGTGGGGCAATCAGCCCCAGCATTTT
- | - | TRBJ1-3 | TRBV18 | CASHQEGNTIYF | TGTGCCAGCCATCAAGAGGGAAACACCATATATTTT
TRBD1 | - | TRBJ1-2 | TRBV18 | CASSPSGTAYYNYGYTF | TGTGCCAGCTCACCCTCTGGGACAGCCTATTACAACTATGGCTACACCTTC
TRBD1 | medium-sized | TRBJ1-4 | TRBV6-5 | CASRTDRDSSRDEKLFF | TGTGCCAGCAGGACCGACAGGGATTCCTCTCGAGACGAAAAACTGTTTTTT
TRBD2 | - | TRBJ2-2 | TRBV7-2 | CASSPGTSGGARTGELFF | TGTGCCAGCAGCCCGGGGACTAGCGGGGGGGCCCGGACCGGGGAGCTGTTTTTT
TRBD1 | few | TRBJ2-7 | TRBV24-1 | CATSGRGTDPYEQYF | TGTGCCACCAGTGGAAGAGGGACAGACCCCTACGAGCAGTACTTC
- | few | TRBJ1-1 | TRBV27 | CASTPGFTEAFF | TGTGCCAGCACCCCGGGGTTCACTGAAGCTTTCTTT
- | many | TRBJ2-7 | TRBV6-5 | CASSLAYSSYEQYF | TGTGCCAGCAGTCTCGCGTACAGCTCCTACGAGCAGTACTTC
- | - | TRBJ2-7 | TRBV7-2 | CASSLVGIEQYF | TGTGCCAGCAGCTTAGTAGGGATTGAGCAGTACTTC
- | - | TRBJ1-2 | TRBV5-1 | CASSLWWDDYGYTF | TGTGCCAGCAGCTTGTGGTGGGACGACTATGGCTACACCTTC
- | - | TRBJ1-2 | TRBV7-9 | CASKPNRLNYGYTF | TGTGCCAGCAAACCTAACAGGTTGAACTATGGCTACACCTTC
- | medium-sized | TRBJ2-7 | TRBV19 | CASSIRGGQFYEQYF | TGTGCCAGTAGTATTCGCGGGGGACAGTTCTACGAGCAGTACTTC
TRBD2 | few | TRBJ2-5 | TRBV5-6 | CASSFGVAGTQYF | TGTGCCAGCAGCTTTGGAGTAGCGGGGACCCAGTACTTC
- | few | TRBJ2-3 | TRBV5-4 | CASSLGGDTDTQYF | TGTGCCAGCAGCTTGGGTGGGGACACAGATACGCAGTATTTT
TRBD1 | few | TRBJ1-4 | TRBV19 | CASIRTGGDEKLFF | TGTGCCAGTATACGGACAGGGGGCGATGAAAAACTGTTTTTT
TRBD1 | - | TRBJ1-2 | TRBV5-1 | CASSLSGQAGYGYTF | TGCGCCAGCAGCCTATCGGGACAGGCCGGTTATGGCTACACCTTC
TRBD2 | - | TRBJ2-1 | TRBV5-6 | CASSLWCGGQGEQFF | TGTGCCAGCAGCTTGTGGTGCGGGGGGCAGGGTGAGCAGTTCTTC
TRBD2 | - | TRBJ2-5 | TRBV12-3/TRBV12-4 | CASSLASGGGETQYF | TGTGCCAGCAGCCTGGCTAGCGGGGGGGGTGAGACCCAGTACTTC